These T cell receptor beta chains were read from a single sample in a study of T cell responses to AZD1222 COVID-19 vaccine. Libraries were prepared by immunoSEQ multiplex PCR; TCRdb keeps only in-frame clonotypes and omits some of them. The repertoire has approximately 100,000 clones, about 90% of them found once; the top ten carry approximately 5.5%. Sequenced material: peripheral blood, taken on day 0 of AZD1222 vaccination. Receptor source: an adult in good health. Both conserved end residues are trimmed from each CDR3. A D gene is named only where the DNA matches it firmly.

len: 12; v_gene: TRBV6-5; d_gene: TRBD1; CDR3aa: ASSYRQGANEQF
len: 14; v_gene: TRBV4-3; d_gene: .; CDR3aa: ASSQDPKSLGNTIY
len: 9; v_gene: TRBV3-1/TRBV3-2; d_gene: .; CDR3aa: ASSQDSEQY
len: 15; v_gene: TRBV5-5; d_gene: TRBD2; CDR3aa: ASSLSLAGGDTGELF
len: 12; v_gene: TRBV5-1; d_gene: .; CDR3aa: ASRPDSSYNEQF
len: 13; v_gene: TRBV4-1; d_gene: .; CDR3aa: ASSQGRALGDTQY
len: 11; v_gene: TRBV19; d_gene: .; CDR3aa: ASRKGGNYGYT
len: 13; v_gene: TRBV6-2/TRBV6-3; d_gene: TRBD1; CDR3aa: ASSRYRGNNSPLH
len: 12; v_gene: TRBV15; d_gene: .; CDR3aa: ATSRGGNTGELF
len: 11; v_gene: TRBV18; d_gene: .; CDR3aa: ASSPQGKETQY
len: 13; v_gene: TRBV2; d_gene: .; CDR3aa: ASRGGRESADTQY
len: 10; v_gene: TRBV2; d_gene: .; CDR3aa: ASSGGGDTQY
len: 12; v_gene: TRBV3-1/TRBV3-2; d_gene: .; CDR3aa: ASSQGTANYEQY
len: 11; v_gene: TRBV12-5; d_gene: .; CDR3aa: ASAVGGDYGYT
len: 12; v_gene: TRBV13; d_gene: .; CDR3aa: ASSPPGPFNEQF